This T cell receptor (beta chain) was documented in a study of cytomegalovirus exposure and HLA in healthy donors. Study in general: For the approximately 360 genotyped donors, approximately 82% fell within the Caucasian-associated ancestry cluster.

V lost 2 bases and J 9 bases, leaving 14 bases between the germline ends. The V gene's germline CDR1 is SGHVS and CDR2 FQNEAQ. The CDR3 runs to 14 residues. Amplification used 60 Vbeta primers and 13 Jbeta primers. The table came from immunoSEQ multiplex PCR; TCRdb's copy has only in-frame clones and leaves some out. The data contain around 120,000 clones, about 80% of them singletons. Points on this clone: Its antigen is not identified.

General study points: A later analysis linked a missense DCLRE1C variant to TCR beta V- and J-gene trimming. Most of the TCR beta V segments (in an earlier analysis) were productive either about 87% or about 30% of the time.

The clonotype originates from a woman aged 45-60 years in good health and CMV-seropositive. The chain uses TRBV7-8 and TRBJ2-1, with a tentative D call TRBD2 (5 bases). Material: PBMCs. The CDR3 is CASSLPEGRVEQFF. The CDR3 DNA reads TGTGCCAGCAGCTTACCCGAGGGCCGGGTTGAGCAGTTCTTC.